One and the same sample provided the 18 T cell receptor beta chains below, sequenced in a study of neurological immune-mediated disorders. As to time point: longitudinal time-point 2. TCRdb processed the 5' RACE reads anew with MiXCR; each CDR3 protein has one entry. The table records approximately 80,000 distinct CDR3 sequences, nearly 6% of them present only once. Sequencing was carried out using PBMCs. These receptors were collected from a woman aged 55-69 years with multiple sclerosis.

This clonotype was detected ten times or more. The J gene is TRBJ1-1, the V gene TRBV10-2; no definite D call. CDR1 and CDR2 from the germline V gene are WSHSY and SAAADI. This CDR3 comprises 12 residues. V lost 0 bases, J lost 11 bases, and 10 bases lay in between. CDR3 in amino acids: CASSESAGFAFF. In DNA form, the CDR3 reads TGCGCCAGCAGTGAGTCGGCGGGGTTCGCTTTCTTT.

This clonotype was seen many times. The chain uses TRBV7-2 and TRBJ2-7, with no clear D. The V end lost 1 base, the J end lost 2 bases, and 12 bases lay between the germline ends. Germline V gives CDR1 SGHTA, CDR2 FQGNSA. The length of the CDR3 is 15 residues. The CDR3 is CASSLELGRTYEQYF. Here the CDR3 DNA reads TGTGCCAGCAGCTTAGAGCTCGGACGGACCTACGAGCAGTACTTC.

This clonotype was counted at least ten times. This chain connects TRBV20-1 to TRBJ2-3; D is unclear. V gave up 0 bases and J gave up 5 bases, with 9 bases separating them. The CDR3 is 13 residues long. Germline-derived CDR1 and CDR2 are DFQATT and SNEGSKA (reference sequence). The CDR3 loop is CSARDLFGDTQYF. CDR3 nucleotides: TGCAGTGCTAGAGATCTCTTTGGAGATACGCAGTATTTT.

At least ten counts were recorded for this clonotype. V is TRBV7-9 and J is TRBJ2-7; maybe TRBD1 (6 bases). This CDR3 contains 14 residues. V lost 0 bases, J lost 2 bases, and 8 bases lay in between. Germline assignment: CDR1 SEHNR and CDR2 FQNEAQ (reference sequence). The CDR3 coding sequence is TGTGCCAGCAGCTTAGCACAGGGCCCCTACGAGCAGTACTTC. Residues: CASSLAQGPYEQYF.

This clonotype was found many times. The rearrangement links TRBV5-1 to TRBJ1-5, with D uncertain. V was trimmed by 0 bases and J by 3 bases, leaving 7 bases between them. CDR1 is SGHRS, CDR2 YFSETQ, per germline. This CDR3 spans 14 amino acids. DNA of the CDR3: TGCGCCAGCAGCTTGGCCGGGGACAATCAGCCCCAGCATTTT. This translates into CASSLAGDNQPQHF.

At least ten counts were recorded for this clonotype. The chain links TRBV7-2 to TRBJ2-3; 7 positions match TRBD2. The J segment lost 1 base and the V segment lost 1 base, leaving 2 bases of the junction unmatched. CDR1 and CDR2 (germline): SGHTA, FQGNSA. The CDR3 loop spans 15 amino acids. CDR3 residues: CASSLGGGGTDTQYF. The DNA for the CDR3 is TGTGCCAGCAGCTTAGGGGGGGGGGGCACAGATACGCAGTATTTT. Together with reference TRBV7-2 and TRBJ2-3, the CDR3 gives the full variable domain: GAGVSQSPSNKVTEKGKDVELRCDPISGHTALYWYRQSLGQGLEFLIYFQGNSAPDKSGLPSDRFSAERTGGSVSTLTIQRTQQEDSAVYLCASSLGGGGTDTQYFGPGTRLTVL.

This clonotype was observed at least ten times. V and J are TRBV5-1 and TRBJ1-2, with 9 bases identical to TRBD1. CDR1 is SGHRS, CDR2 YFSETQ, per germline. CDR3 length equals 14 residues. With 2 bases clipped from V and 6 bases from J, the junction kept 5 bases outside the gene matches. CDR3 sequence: CASSFTGGADGYTF. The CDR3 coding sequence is TGCGCCAGCAGCTTCACAGGGGGCGCGGATGGCTACACCTTC.

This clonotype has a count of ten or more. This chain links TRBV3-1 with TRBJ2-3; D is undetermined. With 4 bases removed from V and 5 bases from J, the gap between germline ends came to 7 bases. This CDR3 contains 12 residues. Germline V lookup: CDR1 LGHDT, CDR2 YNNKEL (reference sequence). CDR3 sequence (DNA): TGTGCCAGCAGCCCCGCGAAAGATACGCAGTATTTT. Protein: CASSPAKDTQYF.

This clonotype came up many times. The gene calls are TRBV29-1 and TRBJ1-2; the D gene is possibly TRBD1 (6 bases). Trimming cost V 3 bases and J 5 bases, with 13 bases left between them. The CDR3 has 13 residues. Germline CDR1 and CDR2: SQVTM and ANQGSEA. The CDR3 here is CSVDPGAGYGYTF. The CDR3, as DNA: TGCAGCGTTGACCCGGGGGCAGGGTATGGCTACACCTTC.

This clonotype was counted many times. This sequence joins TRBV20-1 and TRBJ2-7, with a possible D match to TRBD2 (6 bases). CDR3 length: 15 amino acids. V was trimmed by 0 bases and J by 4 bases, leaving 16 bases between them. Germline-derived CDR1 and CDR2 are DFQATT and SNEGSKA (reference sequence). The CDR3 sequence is CSARDPEKGGYEQYF. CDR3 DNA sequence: TGCAGTGCTAGAGATCCAGAGAAGGGAGGTTACGAGCAGTACTTC.

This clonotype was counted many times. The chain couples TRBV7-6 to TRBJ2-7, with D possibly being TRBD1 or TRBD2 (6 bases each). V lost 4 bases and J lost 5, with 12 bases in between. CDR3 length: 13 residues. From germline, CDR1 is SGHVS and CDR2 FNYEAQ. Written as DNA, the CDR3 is TGTGCCAGCAGCTCCGCGGGACACGACGAGCAGTACTTC. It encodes CASSSAGHDEQYF.

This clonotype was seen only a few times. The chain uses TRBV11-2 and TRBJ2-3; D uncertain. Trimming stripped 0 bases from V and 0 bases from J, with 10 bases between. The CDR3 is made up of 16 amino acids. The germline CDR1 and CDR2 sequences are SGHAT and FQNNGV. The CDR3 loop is CASSLELGASTDTQYF. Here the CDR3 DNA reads TGTGCCAGCAGCTTAGAGCTCGGTGCTAGCACAGATACGCAGTATTTT.

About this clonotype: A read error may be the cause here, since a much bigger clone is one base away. CDR3 region: CASSLSRGKGGYTF. The CDR3 DNA reads as TGTGCCAGCAGTTTAAGTCGAGGGAAAGGTGGCTACACCTTC. V is TRBV28 and J is TRBJ1-2; D unclear. CDR3 size: 14 residues. Germline V gene sequence: CDR1 MDHEN, CDR2 SYDVKM. Trimming left V 2 bases short and J 7 bases short, with 14 bases between.

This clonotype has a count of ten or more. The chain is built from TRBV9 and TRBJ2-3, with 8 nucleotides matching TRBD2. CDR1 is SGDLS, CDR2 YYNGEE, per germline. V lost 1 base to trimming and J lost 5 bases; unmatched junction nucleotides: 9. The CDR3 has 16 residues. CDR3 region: CASSVTPGGAKDTQYF. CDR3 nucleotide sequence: TGTGCCAGCAGCGTAACCCCGGGGGGGGCAAAAGATACGCAGTATTTT. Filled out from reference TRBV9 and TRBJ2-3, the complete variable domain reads DSGVTQTPKHLITATGQRVTLRCSPRSGDLSVYWYQQSLDQGLQFLIQYYNGEERAKGNILERFSAQQFPDLHSELNLSSLELGDSALYFCASSVTPGGAKDTQYFGPGTRLTVL.

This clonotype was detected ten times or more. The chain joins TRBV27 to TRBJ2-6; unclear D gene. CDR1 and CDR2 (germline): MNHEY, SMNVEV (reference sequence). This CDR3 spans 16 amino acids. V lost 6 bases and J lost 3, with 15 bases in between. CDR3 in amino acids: CASSRTILSGANVLTF. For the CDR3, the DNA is TGTGCCAGCAGCCGAACAATCTTAAGTGGGGCCAACGTCCTGACTTTC.

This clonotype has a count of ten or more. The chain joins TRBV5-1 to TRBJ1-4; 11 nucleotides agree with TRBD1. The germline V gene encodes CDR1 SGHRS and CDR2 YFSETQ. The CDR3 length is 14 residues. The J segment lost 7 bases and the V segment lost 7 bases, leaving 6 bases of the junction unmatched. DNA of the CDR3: TGCGCCAGCGGACAGGGGGCGCAGGGTGAAAAACTGTTTTTT. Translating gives CASGQGAQGEKLFF.

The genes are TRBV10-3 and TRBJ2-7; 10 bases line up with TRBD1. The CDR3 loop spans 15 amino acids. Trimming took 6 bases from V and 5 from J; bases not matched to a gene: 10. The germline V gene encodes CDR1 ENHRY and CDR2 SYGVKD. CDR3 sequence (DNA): TGTGCCATCAGCACCCTACCGGGACAGGGGAACGAGCAGTACTTC. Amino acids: CAISTLPGQGNEQYF.

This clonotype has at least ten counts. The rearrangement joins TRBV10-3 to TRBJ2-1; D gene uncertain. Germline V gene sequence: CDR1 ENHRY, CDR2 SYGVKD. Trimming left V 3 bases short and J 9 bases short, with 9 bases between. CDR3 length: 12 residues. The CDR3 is CAISDYNGEQFF. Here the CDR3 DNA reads TGTGCCATCAGTGACTATAACGGTGAGCAGTTCTTC.